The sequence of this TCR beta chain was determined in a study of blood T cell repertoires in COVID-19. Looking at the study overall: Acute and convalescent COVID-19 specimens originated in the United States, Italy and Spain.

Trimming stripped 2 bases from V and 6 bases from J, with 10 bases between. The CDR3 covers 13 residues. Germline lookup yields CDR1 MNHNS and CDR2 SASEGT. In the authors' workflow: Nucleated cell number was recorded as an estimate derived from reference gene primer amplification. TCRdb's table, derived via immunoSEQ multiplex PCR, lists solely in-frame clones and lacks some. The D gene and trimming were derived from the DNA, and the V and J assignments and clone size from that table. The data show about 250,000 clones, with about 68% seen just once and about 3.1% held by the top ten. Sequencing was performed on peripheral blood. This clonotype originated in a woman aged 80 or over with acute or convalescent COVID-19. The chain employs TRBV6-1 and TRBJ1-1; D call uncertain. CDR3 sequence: CASSELRDSEAFF. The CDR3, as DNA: TGTGCCAGCAGTGAACTGAGGGATTCTGAAGCTTTCTTT.